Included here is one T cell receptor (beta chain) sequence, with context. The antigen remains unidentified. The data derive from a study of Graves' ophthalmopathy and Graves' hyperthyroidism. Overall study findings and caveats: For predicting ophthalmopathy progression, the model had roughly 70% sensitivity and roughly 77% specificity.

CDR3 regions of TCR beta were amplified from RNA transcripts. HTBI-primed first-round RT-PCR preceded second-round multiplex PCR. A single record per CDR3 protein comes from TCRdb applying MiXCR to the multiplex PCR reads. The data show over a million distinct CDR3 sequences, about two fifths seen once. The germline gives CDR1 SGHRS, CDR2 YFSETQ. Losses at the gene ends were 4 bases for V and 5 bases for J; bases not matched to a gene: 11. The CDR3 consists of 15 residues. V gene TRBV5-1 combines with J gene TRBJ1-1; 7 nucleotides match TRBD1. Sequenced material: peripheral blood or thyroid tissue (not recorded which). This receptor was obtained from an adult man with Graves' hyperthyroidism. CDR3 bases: TGCGCCAGCAGCGCAAGACAGGGAGAAGTTACTGAAGCTTTCTTT. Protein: CASSARQGEVTEAFF.